This T cell receptor beta chain was profiled in a study of identical twins. After removal of 6 bases from V and 4 bases from J, the junction contained 9 bases not matched to a gene. The germline V gene has CDR1 SGDLS and CDR2 YYNGEE. This CDR3 has 14 amino acids. Study observations and caveats: Excess sharing between twins was weaker in beta out-of-frame sequences. Modelling approaches yielded underestimates of out-of-frame TCR alpha sharing between monozygotic twins.

About this clonotype: Its matching antigen is unknown. With a much larger clone just one base away, this may be a read error.

Healthy Caucasians made up all donors. A template switching step contributed a universal primer site, while unique molecular identifiers were present in the cDNA. TCRdb independently ran MiXCR on the 5' RACE reads; one entry per CDR3 protein. The profile shows fewer than 450,000 distinct CDR3 sequences, approximately 8.7% of them singletons. Sample: naive T cells sorted from blood. The sequence came from a woman aged 50 to 60 in good health. The genes are TRBV9 and TRBJ1-2, with TRBD1 matching 7 bases. CDR3 sequence reads: CASIESGQAYGYTF. CDR3 nucleotide sequence: TGTGCCAGCATCGAGTCAGGACAGGCCTATGGCTACACCTTC.